Below, one TCR beta chain is given with its context. Uncontrolled infection, other autoimmune disease, pregnancy or lactation disqualified patients from enrolment. The PBMCs had their origin in 8.5 to 10 ml of fresh peripheral blood. These data belong to a study of T cells in Graves' hyperthyroidism and ophthalmopathy. Germline assignment: CDR1 MNHNS and CDR2 SASEGT. The CDR3 consists of 13 residues. Authors of the study amplified TCR beta CDR3 regions from RNA transcripts. TCR CDR3 regions were first amplified by RT-PCR with HTBI primers. TCRdb redid the calling of the multiplex PCR reads with MiXCR, one entry per CDR3 protein. The sample shows 600,000 to 650,000 distinct CDR3 sequences, around 20% of them seen only once.

The sequenced sample was blood. This chain uses TRBV6-1 with TRBJ1-1, with TRBD1 as a possible D gene (5 bases). This clonotype originated in a man aged 25-45 years with Graves' ophthalmopathy. Here the CDR3 reads CSVPDLRGTEAFF. The CDR3 nucleotides read TGTTCTGTACCGGACTTGAGGGGCACTGAAGCTTTCTTT.